Each of the 8 T cell receptor beta chains below was sequenced from the same sample in a study of graft-versus-host responses after intestinal transplantation. Using immunoSEQ multiplex PCR, the repertoire was profiled, and TCRdb retains in-frame clones only, with some absent. The sample consists of about 70,000 clones, about 90% of them appearing once. No cognate antigen is known for these TCRs. The sample here was unstimulated CD8+ T cells sorted from spleen or lymph node cells, taken before intestinal transplant. These TCRs come from a human donor who received an intestinal transplant.

This rearrangement joins TRBV13 to TRBJ2-3, with a weak D call TRBD1 (6 bases). The V gene's germline CDR1 is PRHDT and CDR2 FYEKMQ (reference sequence). The V and J ends lost 1 base and 1 base respectively, with 9 bases between them. The CDR3 totals 15 residues. The CDR3: CASSLVGAGTDTQYF. The DNA of the CDR3 is TGTGCCAGCAGCTTAGTGGGGGCCGGCACAGATACGCAGTATTTT.

The gene calls are TRBV13 and TRBJ2-1; perhaps TRBD1 as D (5 bases). Germline CDR1 and CDR2: PRHDT and FYEKMQ (reference sequence). With 0 bases removed from V and 2 bases from J, the gap between germline ends came to 14 bases. The CDR3 is 17 amino acids. In DNA form, the CDR3 reads TGTGCCAGCAGCTTAGGGACAGATACCGCCACCTACAATGAGCAGTTCTTC. Its translation: CASSLGTDTATYNEQFF.

The count of this clone is one. The chain joins TRBV11-2 to TRBJ1-1; D gene ambiguous. V was trimmed by 1 base and J by 7 bases, leaving 16 bases between them. The germline V gene has CDR1 SGHAT and CDR2 FQNNGV. The CDR3 consists of 15 residues. CDR3 nucleotides: TGTGCCAGCAGCTTAGGACCCCACGGAGGAAATGAAGCTTTCTTT. Its translation is CASSLGPHGGNEAFF.

This chain connects TRBV9 to TRBJ1-1; D ambiguous. The CDR3 has 16 residues. V gave up 4 bases and J gave up 0 bases, with 16 bases separating them. CDR1 is SGDLS and CDR2 is YYNGEE in the germline V gene. The CDR3 DNA is TGTGCCAGCAGCCCCCGGTCGAACCAAATGAACACTGAAGCTTTCTTT. It encodes CASSPRSNQMNTEAFF.

This clone occurred once. The rearrangement links TRBV14 to TRBJ2-7; D call uncertain. With 0 bases removed from V and 0 bases from J, the gap between germline ends came to 9 bases. The CDR3 has 15 amino acids. The V gene's germline CDR1 is SGHDN and CDR2 FVKESK. The CDR3 DNA reads TGTGCCAGCAGCCAAGAGTACGGTTCCTCCTACGAGCAGTACTTC. Protein product: CASSQEYGSSYEQYF. Complete variable domain (other parts from reference TRBV14 and TRBJ2-7): EAGVTQFPSHSVIEKGQTVTLRCDPISGHDNLYWYRRVMGKEIKFLLHFVKESKQDESGMPNNRFLAERTGGTYSTLKVQPAELEDSGVYFCASSQEYGSSYEQYFGPGTRLTVT.

The J gene is TRBJ1-1, the V gene TRBV7-6; D not certain. The V gene lost 0 bases and the J gene lost 1 base, with 9 bases spanning the gap. CDR1 is SGHVS, CDR2 FNYEAQ, per germline. The CDR3 extends over 15 amino acids. The CDR3: CASSLARAGNTEAFF. CDR3 coding DNA: TGTGCCAGCAGCTTAGCGCGGGCAGGGAACACTGAAGCTTTCTTT.

The V call is TRBV5-4, the J call TRBJ1-1; TRBD1 matches 8 bases. The V and J ends lost 2 bases and 4 bases, in that order; junction bases with no gene match: 1. CDR1 is SGHNT, CDR2 YYREEE, per germline (reference sequence). This CDR3 contains 13 residues. The CDR3 nucleotides are TGTGCCAGCAGCTTACAGGGGGGCACTGAAGCTTTCTTT. It yields the protein CASSLQGGTEAFF.

The rearrangement uses TRBV7-9 and TRBJ1-1, with unresolved D. Germline V lookup: CDR1 SEHNR, CDR2 FQNEAQ (reference sequence). This CDR3 contains 14 residues. With 1 base removed from V and 4 bases from J, the gap between germline ends came to 10 bases. The chain's CDR3 is CASSLGGGGTEAFF. CDR3 in DNA: TGTGCCAGCAGCTTAGGGGGAGGCGGCACTGAAGCTTTCTTT.